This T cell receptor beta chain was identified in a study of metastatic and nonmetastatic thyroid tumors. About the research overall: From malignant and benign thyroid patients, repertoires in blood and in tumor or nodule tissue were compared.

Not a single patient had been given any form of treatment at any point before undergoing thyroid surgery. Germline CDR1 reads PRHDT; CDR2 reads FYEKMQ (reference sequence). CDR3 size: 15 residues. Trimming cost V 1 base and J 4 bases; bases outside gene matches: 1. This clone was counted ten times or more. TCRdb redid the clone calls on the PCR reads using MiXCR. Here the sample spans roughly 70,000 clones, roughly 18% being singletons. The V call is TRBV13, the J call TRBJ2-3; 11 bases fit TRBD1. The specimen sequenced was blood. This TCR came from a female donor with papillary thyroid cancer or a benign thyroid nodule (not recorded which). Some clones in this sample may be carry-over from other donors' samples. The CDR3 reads CASSLVGQGADTQYF. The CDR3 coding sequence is TGTGCCAGCAGCTTAGTGGGACAGGGGGCAGATACGCAGTATTTT.